The 20 T cell receptor beta chains given below trace back to one sample, sequenced in a study of cytomegalovirus exposure and HLA in healthy donors. PCR employed 60 Vbeta and 13 Jbeta primers. Libraries were prepared by immunoSEQ multiplex PCR; TCRdb keeps only in-frame clonotypes and omits some of them. The sample lists some 110,000 clones, approximately 70% occurring once. The specimen was PBMCs. The source is a woman in her thirties or forties in good health and CMV-seropositive.

The rearrangement uses TRBV6-5 and TRBJ1-1; 10 nucleotides agree with TRBD1. The V and J ends lost 6 bases and 2 bases, in that order; junction bases with no gene match: 3. The germline gives CDR1 MNHEY, CDR2 SVGAGI. This CDR3 has 14 amino acids. CDR3: CASRTGGPNTEAFF. DNA for the CDR3: TGTGCCAGCAGGACAGGGGGCCCCAACACTGAAGCTTTCTTT.

This chain connects TRBV5-4 to TRBJ2-1; 13 bases are a match to TRBD2. J was trimmed by 3 bases and V by 4 bases; bases with no gene match: 10. CDR1 and CDR2 (germline): SGHNT, YYREEE (reference sequence). This CDR3 is built from 18 residues. The CDR3 is CASSQGTSGIPYYNEQFF. The DNA of the CDR3 is TGTGCCAGCAGCCAAGGGACTAGCGGGATACCGTACTACAATGAGCAGTTCTTC.

CDR3 in DNA: TGCGCCAGCAGCTTGGAACAGGGAGGGGAAAAACTGTTTTTT. Translating gives CASSLEQGGEKLFF. This rearrangement joins TRBV5-1 to TRBJ1-4, with D perhaps matching TRBD1 (6 bases). Germline assignment: CDR1 SGHRS and CDR2 YFSETQ. This CDR3 has 14 residues. V lost 0 bases to trimming and J lost 8 bases, with 11 bases between them.

The chain's CDR3 is CASSPGGGPSYEQYF. The CDR3, as DNA: TGCGCCAGCAGCCCTGGAGGTGGGCCTTCCTACGAGCAGTACTTC. V and J are TRBV4-1 and TRBJ2-7, with a weak D call TRBD2 (5 bases). Trimming took 4 bases from V and 1 from J, leaving 14 bases between them. CDR3 length equals 15 residues. The germline V gene encodes CDR1 MGHRA and CDR2 YSYEKL.

This chain links TRBV5-1 with TRBJ2-1; 9 nucleotides agree with TRBD2. Germline trimming cut 1 base from V and 8 bases from J; bases unmatched to any gene: 10. The germline V gene has CDR1 SGHRS and CDR2 YFSETQ. The CDR3 is 16 amino acids. This CDR3 reads CASSLISSGRNDEQFF. CDR3 nucleotide sequence: TGCGCCAGCAGCTTGATTAGTAGCGGGAGAAATGATGAGCAGTTCTTC.

The genes are TRBV4-2 and TRBJ2-7, with D possibly TRBD2 on 7 matching bases. The germline gives CDR1 LGHNA, CDR2 YNFKEQ. V was shortened by 0 bases and J by 3 bases, with 12 bases between the two germline ends. The CDR3 consists of 15 residues. The CDR3 is CASSQEPGGLYEQYF. CDR3 DNA sequence: TGTGCCAGCAGCCAAGAGCCGGGGGGCCTCTACGAGCAGTACTTC.

The chain uses TRBV5-1 and TRBJ2-3, with 10 bases aligning to TRBD2. Germline CDR1 SGHRS, CDR2 YFSETQ. The CDR3 has 19 residues. The junction had 18 bases not matched to a gene; V was cut back by 5 bases and J by 3 bases. CDR3 residues: CASSGTSVVAEGRTDTQYF. CDR3 in DNA: TGCGCCAGCAGTGGGACTAGCGTCGTAGCAGAGGGCCGGACAGATACGCAGTATTTT.

This clone has more than one count but fewer than ten. The chain is built from TRBV7-9 and TRBJ1-2; perhaps TRBD1 as D (6 bases). V was shortened by 5 bases and J by 6 bases, with 16 bases between the two germline ends. This CDR3 contains 14 residues. Germline values: CDR1 SEHNR, CDR2 FQNEAQ (reference sequence). The DNA for the CDR3 is TGTGCCAGCAGCCGTATCGACAGGTTTGATGGCTACACCTTC. This codes for CASSRIDRFDGYTF.

The V gene is TRBV7-9, the J gene TRBJ1-1; 10 bases are shared with TRBD1. The CDR3 length is 14 residues. Germline CDR1 is SEHNR and CDR2 is FQNEAQ (reference sequence). The V segment lost 5 bases and the J segment 3 bases; nucleotides outside the gene matches: 3. CDR3 amino acids: CASSPGTGDTEAFF. In DNA, the CDR3 is TGTGCCAGCAGCCCCGGGACAGGGGACACTGAAGCTTTCTTT. Variable domain in full (rest from reference TRBV7-9 and TRBJ1-1): DTGVSQNPRHKITKRGQNVTFRCDPISEHNRLYWYRQTLGQGPEFLTYFQNEAQLEKSRLLSDRFSAERPKGSFSTLEIQRTEQGDSAMYLCASSPGTGDTEAFFGQGTRLTVV.

This clone was picked up a small number of times. The chain uses TRBV5-6 and TRBJ2-7; unclear D gene. Germline-derived CDR1 and CDR2 are SGHDT and YYEEEE. The ends were cut back, 5 bases at V and 0 bases at J, with 15 bases in the middle. CDR3 length: 15 residues. The CDR3 is CASSRTALSSYEQYF. As DNA, the CDR3 is TGTGCCAGCAGTCGAACAGCCCTGAGCTCCTACGAGCAGTACTTC.

The chain employs TRBV19 and TRBJ2-5; TRBD1 aligns across 9 bases. CDR1 LNHDA and CDR2 SQIVND come from the germline V gene (reference sequence). Germline trimming cut 6 bases from V and 3 bases from J; bases unmatched to any gene: 2. The CDR3 covers 13 residues. CDR3 sequence (DNA): TGTGCCAGTAGGAGGGACAGGGAAGAGACCCAGTACTTC. Translating gives CASRRDREETQYF.

This chain joins TRBV11-3 and TRBJ2-3, with D possibly TRBD2 on 6 matching bases. Germline assignment: CDR1 SGHNT and CDR2 YENEEA. This CDR3 spans 14 amino acids. Trimming took 1 base from V and 2 from J, leaving 7 bases between them. The CDR3 DNA reads as TGTGCCAGCAGCTTAGGGGGGGACACAGATACGCAGTATTTT. Its protein product is CASSLGGDTDTQYF.

This clone was counted a few times. The chain joins TRBV30 to TRBJ1-5; 8 positions agree with TRBD1. Germline V gene lookup returns CDR1 GTSNPN and CDR2 SVGIG (reference sequence). This CDR3 has 14 residues. V dropped 3 bases and J dropped 5; count of bases not matched to a gene: 6. This CDR3 reads CAWSPDRVDQPQHF. The CDR3 bases are TGTGCCTGGAGCCCGGACAGGGTAGATCAGCCCCAGCATTTT.

The rearrangement uses TRBV4-3 and TRBJ1-2, with 7 positions matching TRBD1. The CDR3 sequence is 15 residues long. CDR1 and CDR2 from the germline V gene are LGHNA and YSLEER. The ends lost 3 bases at V and 7 bases at J; junction bases unmatched: 11. This CDR3 reads CASSHSINRGSGYTF. The CDR3 DNA reads TGCGCCAGCAGCCATTCGATAAACAGGGGATCTGGCTACACCTTC.

This clone came up once. This chain links TRBV28 with TRBJ1-3, with D unclear. Germline lookup yields CDR1 MDHEN and CDR2 SYDVKM. V was shortened by 6 bases and J by 0 bases, with 9 bases between the two germline ends. CDR3 size: 14 residues. CDR3: CASSSGISGNTIYF. CDR3 DNA: TGTGCCAGCAGCAGCGGGATCTCTGGAAACACCATATATTTT.

The rearrangement joins TRBV7-9 to TRBJ1-3; a possible D gene is TRBD1 (5 bases). Between the trimmed V and J ends, which lost 3 bases and 0 bases, there was a span of 15 bases. CDR1 SEHNR and CDR2 FQNEAQ come from the germline V gene (reference sequence). The CDR3 has 17 amino acids. The CDR3 loop is CASSFEGLAGSGNTIYF. CDR3 sequence (DNA): TGTGCCAGCAGCTTTGAGGGACTCGCGGGCTCTGGAAACACCATATATTTT.

The gene calls are TRBV4-1 and TRBJ2-3; 15 bases align to TRBD2. The germline CDR1 and CDR2 sequences are MGHRA and YSYEKL. This CDR3 is built from 18 residues. With V trimmed by 4 bases and J by 4 bases, 9 bases remained unmatched. This chain's CDR3 is CASSLPGLAGGLPDTQYF. The CDR3 DNA reads TGCGCCAGCAGCCTCCCCGGACTAGCGGGAGGGCTCCCAGATACGCAGTATTTT.

The CDR3 sequence is CAWSVAQPYGYTF. In DNA form, the CDR3 reads TGTGCCTGGAGTGTGGCACAGCCCTATGGCTACACCTTC. The chain carries TRBV30 and TRBJ1-2; D not certain. This CDR3 contains 13 residues. Between the trimmed V and J ends, which lost 0 bases and 4 bases, there was a span of 9 bases. Germline V gene sequence: CDR1 GTSNPN, CDR2 SVGIG (reference sequence). Full variable domain (missing parts from reference TRBV30 and TRBJ1-2): SQTIHQWPATLVQPVGSPLSLECTVEGTSNPNLYWYRQAAGRGLQLLFYSVGIGQISSEVPQNLSASRPQDRQFILSSKKLLLSDSGFYLCAWSVAQPYGYTFGSGTRLTVV.

The V and J genes are TRBV6-1 and TRBJ2-1, with 8 bases that match TRBD2. CDR3 length: 14 residues. Per the germline V gene, CDR1 is MNHNS and CDR2 is SASEGT. J gave up 9 bases and V 6 bases, and 10 bases lay outside the gene matches. The CDR3 is CASRRAGEGVEQFF. The CDR3, as DNA: TGTGCCAGCAGGAGAGCGGGAGAAGGTGTTGAGCAGTTCTTC.

The CDR3 nucleotides are TGTGCCAGCAGTTTTGCAGTTAGGAGGCAAGGGGGGGCTGAAGCTTTCTTT. It codes for CASSFAVRRQGGAEAFF. V usage is TRBV28 and J usage is TRBJ1-1; weak D call: TRBD1 (6 bases). CDR1 is MDHEN, CDR2 SYDVKM, per germline. This CDR3 has 17 residues. V was trimmed by 3 bases and J by 6 bases, leaving 23 bases between them.